This TCR beta chain was identified during a study of T-cell memory formation after mild COVID-19. Findings and caveats of the study: Clones contracting day 15 to 85 were balanced CD4/CD8; later expanders leaned CD4+. The study detected some responding clones in pre-infection memory, suggesting cross-reactive memory joined.

5'RACE primed from the constant segment yielded TCR alpha and TCR beta cDNA libraries bearing sample barcodes and UMIs. Each CDR3 protein gets one entry after TCRdb re-called the 5' RACE reads with MiXCR. The sample shows 180,000 or so distinct CDR3 sequences, approximately 10% of them seen only once. Turning to this clonotype: No antigen is known for it.

The sequence derives from a young man who had mild COVID-19 (a few samples of this study predate the infection). Cell type and time point are not known. The sample consisted of PBMCs or a T cell subset sorted from them (not recorded which).

The CDR3 coding sequence is TGCAGTGCCCTTAGCGGGGGGGCCACCGAGCAGTACTTC. It translates to CSALSGGATEQYF. V usage is TRBV20-1 and J usage is TRBJ2-7, with 11 bases identical to TRBD2. Germline V lookup: CDR1 DFQATT, CDR2 SNEGSKA (reference sequence). Trimming took 6 bases from V and 6 from J; bases not matched to a gene: 7. CDR3 length equals 13 residues.